The next 7 T cell receptor beta chains were all read from a single sample in a study of blood T cell repertoires in COVID-19 (dated by TCRdb to about 2020). The protocol used for the library was the immunoSEQ multiplex PCR assay. TCRdb took this table from immuneACCESS and kept in-frame rearrangements with V and J called. Such tables lack part of the clones; where checked against another copy, unresolved V genes explain under half of the gap, and the rest is unexplained. This sample lists around 99,000 clones; 84% were detected once. Together, the top ten hold about 4% of the sample. Sequenced material: peripheral blood. The origin of the receptors is a human donor in a cohort sampled during active COVID-19.

The chain has TRBV6-5 and TRBJ1-5; no definite D call. V lost 7 bases to trimming and J lost 6 bases, with 16 bases between them. CDR3 size: 14 residues. CDR1 and CDR2 (germline): MNHEY, SVGAGI. The CDR3 sequence is CASTSTLSPQPQHF. The CDR3 DNA follows: TGTGCCAGCACGTCCACCTTGAGCCCTCAGCCCCAGCATTTT.

This chain links TRBV18 with TRBJ2-5; tentative D call: TRBD2 (5 bases). V was trimmed by 3 bases and J by 1 base, leaving 12 bases between them. The CDR3 has 15 residues. Germline V gene lookup returns CDR1 KGHSH and CDR2 LQKENI. The CDR3 DNA is TGTGCCAGCTCACCGAGGGTAGACCTCCAAGAGACCCAGTACTTC. Translated, it gives CASSPRVDLQETQYF.

The gene calls are TRBV6-6 and TRBJ1-5; D remains ambiguous. The CDR3 totals 15 residues. The ends were cut back, 0 bases at V and 0 bases at J, with 6 bases in the middle. Per germline, CDR1 MNHNY and CDR2 SVGAGI (reference sequence). The CDR3 protein is CASSYSSTSNQPQHF. CDR3 DNA: TGTGCCAGCAGTTACTCGAGCACTAGCAATCAGCCCCAGCATTTT.

The rearrangement uses TRBV18 and TRBJ1-2, with D possibly matching TRBD1 (5 bases). Trimming removed 4 bases from V and 13 bases from J, with 16 bases in between. The germline V gene has CDR1 KGHSH and CDR2 LQKENI. This CDR3 is 12 amino acids long. The CDR3 region is CASSRTQAVLTF. In DNA, the CDR3 is TGTGCCAGCTCACGAACACAGGCGGTTCTCACCTTC.

The CDR3 DNA is TGTGCCAGCAGCTTAATTTTAGGGGCTTTTCGTTCACCCCTCCACTTT. As protein: CASSLILGAFRSPLHF. V is TRBV7-9 and J is TRBJ1-6, with D possibly TRBD1 on 5 matching bases. Trimming took 2 bases from V and 9 from J, leaving 17 bases between them. The CDR3 is made up of 16 amino acids. Germline loops: CDR1 SEHNR, CDR2 FQNEAQ (reference sequence).

The chain combines TRBV2 with TRBJ2-2; TRBD1 agrees at 7 bases. The CDR3 covers 13 residues. V lost 6 bases and J lost 6; bases outside the gene matches: 4. Germline V gene sequence: CDR1 SNHLY, CDR2 FYNNEI. As DNA, the CDR3 is TGTGCCAGCAGGCAGACAGGGCCCGGGGAGCTGTTTTTT. Translated, it gives CASRQTGPGELFF.

V gene TRBV6-4 combines with J gene TRBJ1-2; 9 nucleotides agree with TRBD1. This CDR3 contains 13 residues. Germline CDR1 and CDR2: MRHNA and SNTAGT. Trimming at V came to 6 bases and at J to 6 bases, leaving 5 bases not matched to a gene. CDR3 sequence: CASRPRQGDGYTF. The CDR3 DNA sequence: TGTGCCAGCAGACCCCGACAGGGGGATGGCTACACCTTC.